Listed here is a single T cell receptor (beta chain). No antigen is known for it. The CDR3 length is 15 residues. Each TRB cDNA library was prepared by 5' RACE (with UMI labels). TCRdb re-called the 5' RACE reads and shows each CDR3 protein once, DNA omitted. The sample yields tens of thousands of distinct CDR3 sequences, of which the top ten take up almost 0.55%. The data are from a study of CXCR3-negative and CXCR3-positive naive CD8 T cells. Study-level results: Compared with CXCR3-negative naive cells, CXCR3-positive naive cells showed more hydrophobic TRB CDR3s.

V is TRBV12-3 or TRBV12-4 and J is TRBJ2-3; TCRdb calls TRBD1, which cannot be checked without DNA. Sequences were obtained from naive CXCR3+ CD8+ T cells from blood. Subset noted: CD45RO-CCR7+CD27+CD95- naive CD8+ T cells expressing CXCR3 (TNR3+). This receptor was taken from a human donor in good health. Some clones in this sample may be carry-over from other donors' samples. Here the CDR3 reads CASTPGGISTDTQYF.